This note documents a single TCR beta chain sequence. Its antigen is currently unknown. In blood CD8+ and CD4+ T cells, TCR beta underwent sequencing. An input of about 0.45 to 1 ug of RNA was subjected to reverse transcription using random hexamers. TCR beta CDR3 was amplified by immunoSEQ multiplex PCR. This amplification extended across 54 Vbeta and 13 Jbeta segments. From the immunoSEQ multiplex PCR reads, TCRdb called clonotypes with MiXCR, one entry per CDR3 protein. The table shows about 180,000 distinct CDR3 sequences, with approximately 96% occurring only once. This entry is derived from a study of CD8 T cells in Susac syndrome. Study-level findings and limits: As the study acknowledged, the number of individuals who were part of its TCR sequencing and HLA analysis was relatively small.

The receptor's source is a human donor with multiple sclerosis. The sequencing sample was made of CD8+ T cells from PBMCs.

The CDR3 nucleotides are TGTGCCAGCAGCCCCCCGGAGGCAGATACGCAGTATTTT. Amino acids: CASSPPEADTQYF. The chain links TRBV9 to TRBJ2-3, with D possibly matching TRBD2 (5 bases). Germline values: CDR1 SGDLS, CDR2 YYNGEE. This CDR3 comprises 13 residues. Trimming shortened V by 4 bases and J by 4 bases, and 10 bases separated the two germline ends. Looking up the rest from reference TRBV9 and TRBJ2-3 gives the full variable domain: DSGVTQTPKHLITATGQRVTLRCSPRSGDLSVYWYQQSLDQGLQFLIQYYNGEERAKGNILERFSAQQFPDLHSELNLSSLELGDSALYFCASSPPEADTQYFGPGTRLTVL.